A selection of T cell receptor beta chains follows, all from one sample in a study of siplizumab effects on memory and regulatory T cells. Only in-frame clones appear in the TCRdb table, and some are missing; sequencing was by immunoSEQ multiplex PCR. The sample lists some 65,000 clones, approximately 88% occurring once. Specimen: Tregs sorted from blood. These receptors were obtained from a human donor in good health. CDR3s include the opening cysteine and the closing phenylalanine or tryptophan. The D gene is left open where the match is weak. Rows may omit the clone size; those that give it use once, few, many or a size class.

.,TRBV5-4,TRBJ1-2,.,TGTGCCAGCAGATGGCAGGGAGTTGACTATGGCTACACCTTC,CASRWQGVDYGYTF
TRBD1,TRBV12-5,TRBJ2-1,.,TGTGCTAGTGGTTTGGGGGACAGAGGACACAATGAGCAGTTCTTC,CASGLGDRGHNEQFF
.,TRBV5-4,TRBJ2-7,.,TGTGCCAGCAGCTTGGCGCACAGTACCGAAACCAGGTACTTC,CASSLAHSTETRYF
.,TRBV6-5,TRBJ1-1,.,TGTGCCAGCAGTTACGTGGGGACGGGGAACACTGAAGCTTTCTTT,CASSYVGTGNTEAFF
TRBD1,TRBV2,TRBJ1-5,.,TGTGCCAGCAGGAGGGACAGACGCAATCAGCCCCAGCATTTT,CASRRDRRNQPQHF
.,TRBV11-3,TRBJ1-5,.,TGTGCCAGCAGCTCCAGGTCGGAGCCCCAGCATTTT,CASSSRSEPQHF
.,TRBV7-2,TRBJ2-4,.,TGTGCCAGCAGCTTCCGGGGGAACATTCAGTACTTC,CASSFRGNIQYF
.,TRBV4-1,TRBJ2-1,.,TGCGCCAGCAGCCAAGATTGGAGGGATTCCTACAATGAGCAGTTCTTC,CASSQDWRDSYNEQFF
.,TRBV18,TRBJ2-3,.,TGTGCCAGCTCACCACCCTCCCCAGATACGCAGTATTTT,CASSPPSPDTQYF
.,TRBV15,TRBJ1-5,.,TGTGCCACCAGCAGACTAATCAGGGTTTGGGGTCAGCCCCAGCATTTT,CATSRLIRVWGQPQHF
TRBD2,TRBV15,TRBJ2-7,.,TGTGCCACCAGCCCTCCGGGACTAGCGGGCTACGAGCAGTACTTC,CATSPPGLAGYEQYF
TRBD2,TRBV4-3,TRBJ2-3,.,TGCGCCAGCAGCCAAGACTTGGGAGGGGTGGGTCCAGATACGCAGTATTTT,CASSQDLGGVGPDTQYF
.,TRBV5-1,TRBJ2-7,.,TGCGCCAGCAGTACAACGCGGAGTCCCACCTACGAGCAGTACTTC,CASSTTRSPTYEQYF
TRBD1,TRBV28,TRBJ2-7,.,TGCGCCAGCCGGGACAGGGGGCCCTACGAGCAGTACTTC,CASRDRGPYEQYF
.,TRBV11-3,TRBJ1-2,.,TGTGCCAGCAGCTTAGACGGCGGAGGGGGCTACACCTTC,CASSLDGGGGYTF
.,TRBV5-6,TRBJ1-3,.,TGTGCCAGCAGCCTGACAGGAGCCTCTGGAAACACCATATATTTT,CASSLTGASGNTIYF
TRBD2,TRBV5-1,TRBJ2-3,.,TGCGCCAGCAGCCGGACTCTAGCGGGGCGCACAGATACGCAGTATTTT,CASSRTLAGRTDTQYF
.,TRBV4-3,TRBJ2-2,once,TGCGCCAGCAGCCAATTCGACATGGCCGGGGAGCTGTTTTTT,CASSQFDMAGELFF
.,TRBV6-5,TRBJ2-1,.,TGTGCCAGCAGTGTCCGCTCCTACAATGAGCAGTTCTTC,CASSVRSYNEQFF
.,TRBV4-2,TRBJ1-3,.,TGTGCCAGCAGCCGGACCGGTGTCTCTGGAAACACCATATATTTT,CASSRTGVSGNTIYF
TRBD1,TRBV18,TRBJ2-5,.,TGTGCCAGCTCATCGACAGGGCAAGAGACCCAGTACTTC,CASSSTGQETQYF
.,TRBV30,TRBJ1-2,.,TGTGCCTGGAGTGTAACCTATGGCTACACCTTC,CAWSVTYGYTF
.,TRBV5-4,TRBJ2-5,.,TGTGCCAGCAGCTTGGTTGGGTACCGCCAAGAGACCCAGTACTTC,CASSLVGYRQETQYF
.,TRBV6-6,TRBJ1-3,.,TGTGCCAGCAGACCGAGGGACATTGCCGGAAACACCATATATTTT,CASRPRDIAGNTIYF
.,TRBV29-1,TRBJ1-1,few,TGCAGCGCCCGACCTGCGAGCACTGAAGCTTTCTTT,CSARPASTEAFF
.,TRBV27,TRBJ2-1,.,TGTGCCAGCAGTGGGGGCTCCTACAATGAGCAGTTCTTC,CASSGGSYNEQFF
.,TRBV6-5,TRBJ2-3,.,TGTGCCAGCAGTTACTCGAAGCGGGTCTCCACAGATACGCAGTATTTT,CASSYSKRVSTDTQYF
TRBD2,TRBV5-1,TRBJ2-3,.,TGCGCCAGCACCCCAGCGGGAGGCCGCCAGTTTACGCAGTATTTT,CASTPAGGRQFTQYF
.,TRBV6-1,TRBJ2-7,.,TGTGCCAGCAGTGTTTCAGCCTCGACCTACGAGCAGTACTTC,CASSVSASTYEQYF
TRBD1,TRBV28,TRBJ2-3,.,TGTGCCAGCAGTTTGGGGACAGGGTTGGGGCAGTATTTT,CASSLGTGLGQYF
TRBD1,TRBV19,TRBJ1-1,.,TGTGCCAGTAGTATAATAGGGGGCGGTGAAGCTTTCTTT,CASSIIGGGEAFF
TRBD1,TRBV10-2,TRBJ1-2,.,TGCGCCAGCAAAATCGAAAGCCCCGACAGGGGGCCGATTAACTATGGCTACACCTTC,CASKIESPDRGPINYGYTF
TRBD1,TRBV6-6,TRBJ1-1,.,TGTGCCAGCAGACCTCAGGGGGCTAACACTGAAGCTTTCTTT,CASRPQGANTEAFF
.,TRBV6-5,TRBJ2-1,.,TGTGCCAGCTCTAGAGGTACAGTTCGCAATGAGCAGTTCTTC,CASSRGTVRNEQFF
.,TRBV7-2,TRBJ1-4,.,TGTGCCAGCAGCTTATTTCGTGAAAAACTGTTTTTT,CASSLFREKLFF
.,TRBV6-5,TRBJ1-2,.,TGTGCCAGCAGTTTAAATGCTGGCTACACCTTC,CASSLNAGYTF
TRBD2,TRBV19,TRBJ2-1,.,TGTGCCAGTAGTCCCACCCTCCTAGCGGGAGGGCCTGGTAACAATGAGCAGTTCTTC,CASSPTLLAGGPGNNEQFF
TRBD1,TRBV29-1,TRBJ1-2,.,TGCAGCGTTGATAAGGGACAGGTGTTCTCTAACTATGGCTACACCTTC,CSVDKGQVFSNYGYTF
.,TRBV21-1,TRBJ2-7,.,TGTGCCAGCAGCAGGACAGGGGATAACGCCTACGAGCAGTACTTC,CASSRTGDNAYEQYF
TRBD1,TRBV10-1,TRBJ1-1,.,TGCGCCAGCAGGGAGCCGGGACAGGGGAAGGCCTTGGGCACTGAAGCTTTCTTT,CASREPGQGKALGTEAFF
.,TRBV10-3,TRBJ1-2,.,TGTGCCATCAGCGACACATATGGCTACACCTTC,CAISDTYGYTF
TRBD1,TRBV11-3,TRBJ2-5,.,TGTGCCAGCAGCTTAGGTCCGGGACAGGGAGAGACCCAGTACTTC,CASSLGPGQGETQYF